Presented here are 8 T cell receptor beta chains from one specimen sequenced in a study of blood T cell repertoires in COVID-19. Some clones are missing from TCRdb's copy, which holds only in-frame ones; the method was immunoSEQ multiplex PCR. The sample includes 150,000 or so clones, around 85% of them seen just once. Sequenced sample: peripheral blood. Receptors originate from a woman of 80 years or more with acute or convalescent COVID-19.

The rearrangement uses TRBV11-3 and TRBJ2-7; tentative D call: TRBD1 (6 bases). Trimming cost V 5 bases and J 5 bases, with 13 bases left between them. This CDR3 region has 13 residues. The V gene's germline CDR1 is SGHNT and CDR2 YENEEA. The CDR3 DNA reads TGTGCCAGCAGCGTCCAGGGGAGTCACGAGCAGTACTTC. Residues: CASSVQGSHEQYF.

This clone was detected only once. This chain connects TRBV5-1 to TRBJ1-4, with D hard to call. Between the trimmed V and J ends, which lost 2 bases and 5 bases, there was a span of 7 bases. Germline V lookup: CDR1 SGHRS, CDR2 YFSETQ. This CDR3 is built from 13 residues. This chain's CDR3 is CASSLQQNEKLFF. The CDR3, as DNA: TGCGCCAGCAGCTTACAACAGAATGAAAAACTGTTTTTT.

The J gene is TRBJ1-4, the V gene TRBV19; tentatively, D is TRBD1 (5 bases). Trimming cost V 3 bases and J 6 bases, with 14 bases left between them. The CDR3 is made up of 15 amino acids. The V gene's germline CDR1 is LNHDA and CDR2 SQIVND (reference sequence). The CDR3, as DNA: TGTGCCAGTAGTATCCTTCAGGGAGGGGATGAAAAACTGTTTTTT. Translation gives CASSILQGGDEKLFF.

The chain uses TRBV18 and TRBJ1-2; a weak D match, TRBD1 (6 bases). Trimming left V 4 bases short and J 3 bases short, with 15 bases between. CDR1 is KGHSH, CDR2 LQKENI, per germline. The CDR3 runs 15 residues. CDR3 amino acids: CASSLGGSPYYGYTF. CDR3 nucleotides: TGTGCCAGCTCACTAGGGGGATCCCCCTACTATGGCTACACCTTC.

The sample holds a few counts of this clone. The chain couples TRBV7-2 to TRBJ2-1, with 11 bases fitting TRBD2. V trimming: 4 bases; J trimming: 13 bases; junction bases outside the gene matches: 6. This CDR3 comprises 13 residues. Germline V CDR1 and CDR2: SGHTA, FQGNSA. The CDR3 nucleotides read TGTGCCAGCAGCTCGGGTAGCGGGGGGGCACAGTTCTTC. Translation: CASSSGSGGAQFF. Full variable domain (rest looked up from reference TRBV7-2 and TRBJ2-1): GAGVSQSPSNKVTEKGKDVELRCDPISGHTALYWYRQSLGQGLEFLIYFQGNSAPDKSGLPSDRFSAERTGGSVSTLTIQRTQQEDSAVYLCASSSGSGGAQFFGPGTRLTVL.

The chain links TRBV6-5 to TRBJ2-1; D remains ambiguous. V was clipped by 7 bases and J by 5 bases, with 6 bases between them. Looked up from germline, CDR1 is MNHEY and CDR2 is SVGAGI. The CDR3 length is 11 residues. This CDR3 is CASNGNNEQFF. In nucleotides, the CDR3 is TGTGCCAGCAATGGCAACAATGAGCAGTTCTTC.

V usage is TRBV4-2 and J usage is TRBJ2-7, with a tentative D call TRBD2 (6 bases). Trimming removed 6 bases at V and 0 bases at J, with 9 bases between. Germline V gene sequence: CDR1 LGHNA, CDR2 YNFKEQ. This CDR3 contains 13 residues. The DNA of the CDR3 is TGTGCCAGCAGTCCGGGGGTCTCCTACGAGCAGTACTTC. It is translated as CASSPGVSYEQYF.

The CDR3 nucleotides are TGTGCCAGCAGCCAAACTTCGAGCAATCAGCCCCAGCATTTT. Translated: CASSQTSSNQPQHF. V is TRBV2 and J is TRBJ1-5, with D uncertain. CDR1 and CDR2 (germline): SNHLY, FYNNEI. The CDR3 runs 14 residues. V lost 6 bases and J lost 1, with 10 bases in between.